This T cell receptor (beta chain) emerged from a study of cytomegalovirus exposure and HLA in healthy donors. The 120-subject validation cohort, separate from the approximately 670-subject first cohort, included the donors. TCRdb keeps only in-frame clones here, not all; method: immunoSEQ multiplex PCR. The sample lists about 220,000 clones, about nine tenths occurring once. CDR1 and CDR2 (germline): SNHLY, FYNNEI. This CDR3 region has 15 residues. After removal of 8 bases from V and 1 base from J, the junction contained 5 bases not matched to a gene. The sequence derives from a woman between 18 and 29 years old in good health and CMV-seronegative. The specimen sequenced was PBMCs. The gene calls are TRBV2 and TRBJ1-5; 10 bases fit TRBD1. In nucleotides, the CDR3 is TGTGCCAGCGACAGGGGGCGGATAAGCAATCAGCCCCAGCATTTT. This translates into CASDRGRISNQPQHF. The complete variable domain, with remaining parts taken from reference TRBV2 and TRBJ1-5, reads EPEVTQTPSHQVTQMGQEVILRCVPISNHLYFYWYRQILGQKVEFLVSFYNNEISEKSEIFDDQFSVERPDGSNFTLKIRSTKLEDSAMYFCASDRGRISNQPQHFGDGTRLSIL.